The 27 T cell receptor beta chains below come from one sample, sequenced in a study of T cells in women clearing cervical HPV infection (dated 2018 in TCRdb). Library preparation was by the immunoSEQ multiplex PCR assay. TCRdb obtained this table from immuneACCESS and retained in-frame rearrangements with V and J assigned. These tables miss some clones; where compared with another copy, unresolved V genes account for less than half of the shortfall, and the remainder is unexplained. This sample's clone table shows tens of thousands of clones. 6.5% to 8.5% of the sample rests with the top ten. Sequencing input: blood buffy coat. Receptors originate from a woman aged 18 to 75 with a cervical HPV16 infection that either progressed to CIN3+ or cleared (not recorded which).

As concerns this clone: The read ends 3 residues shy of where the CDR3 ends; the end is completed using the germline J gene. This sequence joins TRBV19 and TRBJ2-3, with 7 positions matching TRBD1. The germline V gene encodes CDR1 LNHDA and CDR2 SQIVND (reference sequence). The CDR3 is 15 amino acids. CDR3 DNA (partial): TGTGCCAGTAGTATCTGGGACAGCAGCAATCAGCCG. Residues: CASSIWDSSNQP. The whole CDR3 reads CASSIWDSSNQPQYF.

Concerning this clone itself: Sequencing ends 3 residues short of the CDR3 end; the germline J gene provides the rest. This chain connects TRBV18 to TRBJ1-5, with 8 bases identical to TRBD1. The length of the CDR3 is 14 residues. Germline V lookup: CDR1 KGHSH, CDR2 LQKENI. The J segment lost 5 bases and the V segment lost 4 bases, leaving 4 bases of the junction unmatched. The sequenced part of the CDR3 DNA is TGTGCCAGCTCACAGCAGGGGGCTGATCAGCCC. Amino acids: CASSQQGADQP. The full CDR3 reads CASSQQGADQPQHF.

In regard to this clone: The CDR3 end lies 3 residues beyond the end of the read and is filled in from the germline J gene. V gene TRBV7-8 combines with J gene TRBJ2-3; D may be TRBD2 (5 bases). V lost 5 bases and J lost 3, with 12 bases in between. CDR1 is SGHVS and CDR2 is FQNEAQ in the germline V gene. This CDR3 is 14 amino acids long. CDR3 in amino acids: CASSGRVATDTQYF. Incomplete CDR3 DNA: TGTGCCAGCAGCGGGCGGGTTGCTACAGATACG.

Notes on this clone: Sequencing ends 3 residues short of the CDR3 end; the germline J gene provides the rest. The chain carries TRBV20-1 and TRBJ2-7; D is ambiguous. The germline V gene has CDR1 DFQATT and CDR2 SNEGSKA (reference sequence). V was cut by 5 bases and J by 2 bases, with 13 bases left in between. The CDR3 loop spans 13 amino acids. CDR3 DNA (partial): TGCAGTGCTGGCATAGGCGGTCCCTACGAG. It specifies CSAGIGGPYE. The full CDR3 protein reads CSAGIGGPYEQYF.

To note about this clone: Sequencing ends 3 residues short of the CDR3 end; the germline J gene provides the rest. The genes are TRBV4-1 and TRBJ2-7, with D uncertain. This CDR3 comprises 13 residues. The V gene lost 4 bases and the J gene lost 3 bases, with 10 bases spanning the gap. CDR1 and CDR2 from the germline V gene are MGHRA and YSYEKL. The sequenced part of the CDR3 DNA is TGCGCCAGCAGCCCCCACTCTCTCTACGAG. The encoded protein is CASSPHSLYE. The whole CDR3 reads CASSPHSLYEQYF.

As regards this clone: The CDR3 is cut off 3 residues early in the read; its end comes from the germline J gene. This chain joins TRBV6-2 or TRBV6-3 and TRBJ2-7, with D possibly TRBD1 on 6 matching bases. Germline CDR1 and CDR2: MNHEY and SVGEGT. V was clipped by 0 bases and J by 6 bases, with 15 bases between them. The CDR3 length is 15 residues. CDR3 bases read: TGTGCCAGCAGTTACTCAACAGGACAGTTAAGCGAG. Residues: CASSYSTGQLSE. The whole CDR3 is CASSYSTGQLSEQYF.

Of note for this clone: The read comes to an end 3 residues before the CDR3 does, leaving the germline J gene to fill in the end. This sample also contains other DNA sequences that code for the same CDR3. The chain joins TRBV7-9 to TRBJ1-2; D call uncertain. This CDR3 is built from 15 residues. Germline V CDR1 and CDR2: SEHNR, FQNEAQ (reference sequence). This CDR3 reads CASSLTSGRADTYTF. CDR3 bases read: TGTGCCAGCAGCCTGACTAGCGGGAGAGCCGATACA.

Comment on this clone: The CDR3 end is not reached by the read, which stops 3 residues before it; the germline J gene fills it in. The chain links TRBV19 to TRBJ1-1, with TRBD1 matching over 8 bases. The CDR3 has 14 residues. Germline trimming cut 10 bases from V and 4 bases from J; bases unmatched to any gene: 11. Germline CDR1 reads LNHDA; CDR2 reads SQIVND (reference sequence). The sequenced part of the CDR3 DNA is TGTGCCACATGGACAGGGAGTCTGGGCACTGAA. Its protein is CATWTGSLGTE. The CDR3, in full, reads CATWTGSLGTEAFF.

Concerning this clone: Read sequence stops 3 residues before the CDR3 end, and the germline J gene provides the missing end. V is TRBV20-1 and J is TRBJ2-2; 8 bases fit TRBD1. V dropped 5 bases and J dropped 9; count of bases not matched to a gene: 8. The germline gives CDR1 DFQATT, CDR2 SNEGSKA (reference sequence). CDR3 length equals 13 residues. CDR3 residues: CSAAGQVGRELFF. CDR3 DNA (partial): TGCAGTGCTGCGGGACAGGTCGGGAGGGAG.

For this clone: The observed sequence ends 3 residues before the CDR3 terminus, with the missing tail filled in from the germline J gene. The J gene is TRBJ2-5, the V gene TRBV6-1; 11 positions agree with TRBD1. The CDR3 sequence is 16 residues long. The J segment lost 5 bases and the V segment lost 2 bases, leaving 7 bases of the junction unmatched. Germline V gene lookup returns CDR1 MNHNS and CDR2 SASEGT. The CDR3 loop is CASSESGQGAQETQYF. CDR3 bases read: TGTGCCAGCAGTGAAAGTGGACAGGGGGCGCAGGAGACC.

Concerning this clone itself: The read ends 3 residues before the CDR3 terminus; that terminus is restored from the germline J gene. The chain recombines TRBV6-2 or TRBV6-3 with TRBJ1-5; D remains unclear. The CDR3 is made up of 13 amino acids. Germline V gene sequence: CDR1 MNHEY, CDR2 SVGEGT. Trimming stripped 1 base from V and 6 bases from J, with 7 bases between. The CDR3 here is CASSYFQGQPQHF. The part of the CDR3 DNA that was read is TGTGCCAGCAGTTACTTCCAAGGTCAGCCC.

With respect to this clone: The read ends 3 residues early relative to the CDR3; the germline J gene fills the gap. This rearrangement joins TRBV20-1 to TRBJ1-1; TRBD1 matches at 7 bases. There are 15 residues in the CDR3. CDR1 is DFQATT, CDR2 SNEGSKA, per germline (reference sequence). V gave up 3 bases and J gave up 0 bases; unmatched junction bases: 7. CDR3 protein: CSARRNRGLNTEAFF. The sequenced CDR3 bases are TGCAGTGCTAGGAGGAACAGGGGCCTGAACACTGAA.

Incomplete CDR3 DNA: TGTGCCACCAGTGACACTCTAGCGGGAGTCACCGGGGAG. It codes for CATSDTLAGVTGE. The full CDR3 protein is CATSDTLAGVTGELFF. The J gene is TRBJ2-2, the V gene TRBV24-1; 10 bases agree with TRBD2. Sequencing ends 3 residues short of the CDR3 end; the germline J gene provides the rest. The V gene end was trimmed by 4 bases and the J gene end by 4 bases; junction bases not matched to a gene: 5. CDR1 is KGHDR, CDR2 SFDVKD, per germline. The CDR3 sequence is 16 residues long.

To note about this clone: The CDR3 end lies 3 residues beyond the end of the read and is filled in from the germline J gene. The V gene is TRBV28, the J gene TRBJ2-7; D might be TRBD1 (6 bases). With 6 bases removed from V and 1 base from J, the gap between germline ends came to 16 bases. The CDR3 contains 15 residues. Germline-derived CDR1 and CDR2 are MDHEN and SYDVKM. The CDR3 loop reads CASRPAGTLSYEQYF. The CDR3 bases that were read are TGTGCCAGCAGACCCGCCGGGACACTTTCCTACGAG. The variable domain in full, completed from reference TRBV28 and TRBJ2-7, reads DVKVTQSSRYLVKRTGEKVFLECVQDMDHENMFWYRQDPGLGLRLIYFSYDVKMKEKGDIPEGYSVSREKKERFSLILESASTNQTSMYLCASRPAGTLSYEQYFGPGTRLTVT.

A word on this clone: The CDR3 extends 3 residues past the end of the read, so its final part is completed from the germline J gene. The chain employs TRBV20-1 and TRBJ1-2, with D possibly TRBD1 on 6 matching bases. The CDR3 is 20 amino acids. The V and J ends lost 0 bases and 5 bases respectively, with 31 bases between them. Germline CDR1 reads DFQATT; CDR2 reads SNEGSKA (reference sequence). The CDR3 bases that were read are TGCAGTGCTAGAGATCTCCGGGGGGTTAGGGACACCCCTAACGAGTATGGC. Encoded protein: CSARDLRGVRDTPNEYG. Given in full, the CDR3 is CSARDLRGVRDTPNEYGYTF.

Comment on this clone: The sequence runs out 3 residues before the end of the CDR3; the remainder is reconstructed from the germline J gene. This chain joins TRBV5-6 and TRBJ2-7, with D perhaps matching TRBD1 (5 bases). Trimming removed 1 base at V and 2 bases at J, with 10 bases between. This CDR3 is built from 14 residues. Germline CDR1 SGHDT, CDR2 YYEEEE. The CDR3 is CASSLFAGPYEQYF. The sequenced part of the CDR3 DNA is TGTGCCAGCAGCTTGTTTGCAGGGCCCTACGAG.

As regards this clone: The CDR3 is cut off 3 residues early in the read; its end comes from the germline J gene. V is TRBV6-2 or TRBV6-3 and J is TRBJ1-2; D unclear. CDR1 MNHEY and CDR2 SVGEGT come from the germline V gene. The length of the CDR3 is 12 residues. This CDR3 is CASSRLRGDYTF. The CDR3 bases that were read are TGTGCCAGCAGCAGACTCCGAGGTGAC.

As for this clone: The sequenced fragment ends 3 residues before the CDR3 boundary, so the rest is inferred from the germline J gene. J is TRBJ2-3 and V is TRBV10-1; the match to TRBD2 covers 16 bases. J was trimmed by 4 bases and V by 6 bases; bases with no gene match: 7. CDR3 length: 17 amino acids. Germline V lookup: CDR1 WNHNN, CDR2 SYGVQD (reference sequence). The CDR3 loop reads CASSGTSGRASPDTQYF. CDR3 bases read: TGCGCCAGCAGCGGGACTAGCGGGAGGGCCAGCCCAGATACG.

As regards this clone: Coverage ceases 3 residues before the CDR3 finishes, and the germline J gene fills in the end. In the same sample, other DNA sequences code for this CDR3. This sequence joins TRBV18 and TRBJ1-3; no firm D call. Germline CDR1 and CDR2: KGHSH and LQKENI. This CDR3 comprises 11 residues. The sequenced CDR3 bases are TGTGCCAGCTCTGCTGAGGGTGCG. This sequence encodes CASSAEGA. The full CDR3 is CASSAEGAIYF.

The CDR3 DNA, read in part, is TGTGCCAGCAGTTTATCGACAGGGGGCAACGGGGAG. Its translation: CASSLSTGGNGE. The complete CDR3 reads CASSLSTGGNGELFF. V usage is TRBV6-4 and J usage is TRBJ2-2; 10 bases fit TRBD1. The read ends 3 residues early relative to the CDR3; the germline J gene fills the gap. CDR1 is MRHNA and CDR2 is SNTAGT in the germline V gene. The CDR3 length is 15 residues. After removal of 5 bases from V and 7 bases from J, the junction contained 7 bases not matched to a gene.

In regard to this clone: Read sequence stops 3 residues before the CDR3 end, and the germline J gene provides the missing end. The rearrangement uses TRBV12-3 or TRBV12-4 and TRBJ2-1; D unclear. V lost 7 bases and J 2 bases, leaving 12 bases between the germline ends. The CDR3 sequence is 14 residues long. The DNA read from the CDR3 is TGTGCCAGCACCCCGACTGGTACCTACAATGAG. Its protein product is CASTPTGTYNE. The entire CDR3 sequence reads CASTPTGTYNEQFF.

On this clone: The read comes to an end 3 residues before the CDR3 does, leaving the germline J gene to fill in the end. The chain is built from TRBV29-1 and TRBJ1-2, with D hard to call. The CDR3 runs to 14 residues. CDR1 is SQVTM and CDR2 is ANQGSEA in the germline V gene. This chain's CDR3 is CSVRKLAGDDDYTF. Partial CDR3 DNA: TGCAGCGTCCGGAAACTAGCGGGAGACGATGAC.

Concerning this clone itself: The read is 3 residues too short to cover the CDR3 end, so that end is filled in from the germline J gene. The rearrangement uses TRBV19 and TRBJ1-1; perhaps TRBD1 as D (6 bases). The V end was cut by 6 bases, the J end by 1 base, with 18 bases between. This CDR3 spans 16 amino acids. Looked up from germline, CDR1 is LNHDA and CDR2 is SQIVND (reference sequence). CDR3 bases read: TGTGCCAGTAGATTTAACACAGGGTTCGGGAACACTGAA. As protein: CASRFNTGFGNTE. The CDR3 as a whole reads CASRFNTGFGNTEAFF.

As to this clone: The read stops 3 residues short of the end of the CDR3; the missing end is completed from the germline J gene. This rearrangement joins TRBV27 to TRBJ1-6, with D possibly matching TRBD1 (5 bases). Germline V gene sequence: CDR1 MNHEY, CDR2 SMNVEV (reference sequence). This CDR3 spans 14 amino acids. Between the trimmed V and J ends, which lost 3 bases and 7 bases, there was a span of 10 bases. CDR3 sequence: CASSLRGMNSPLHF. The sequenced CDR3 bases are TGTGCCAGCAGTTTGAGGGGCATGAATTCACCC.

In the case of this clone: Read sequence stops 3 residues before the CDR3 end, and the germline J gene provides the missing end. The V call is TRBV10-3, the J call TRBJ2-3; D not certain. The germline V gene has CDR1 ENHRY and CDR2 SYGVKD. This CDR3 comprises 14 residues. Deletions cut 6 bases from V and 2 bases from J, with 12 bases between. CDR3 residues: CAIRVASPTDTQYF. Incomplete CDR3 DNA: TGTGCCATCAGAGTAGCATCGCCCACAGATACG.

Turning to this clone: Mismatch with germline at one junction end may stem from a read error. Read data end 3 residues before the CDR3 end; the end is taken from the germline J gene. The chain links TRBV7-7 to TRBJ1-4, with D maybe TRBD1 (5 bases). The CDR3 is 14 residues long. The germline gives CDR1 SSHAT, CDR2 FNYEAQ (reference sequence). The covered CDR3 bases are TGTGCTAGCAGCTTGGGTCAGGGAGGGGAAAAA. Protein: CASSLGQGGEK. The CDR3 in full is CASSLGQGGEKLFF.

A remark on this clone: The read is 3 residues too short to cover the CDR3 end, so that end is filled in from the germline J gene. This chain joins TRBV20-1 and TRBJ2-7; 10 nucleotides agree with TRBD2. Germline trimming cut 4 bases from V and 4 bases from J; bases unmatched to any gene: 10. Germline assignment: CDR1 DFQATT and CDR2 SNEGSKA (reference sequence). The CDR3 is made up of 15 amino acids. This chain's CDR3 is CSATSQREGLYEQYF. CDR3 DNA, as far as it was read: TGCAGTGCTACCTCACAGCGGGAGGGTCTTTACGAG.